This is a list of T cell receptor beta chains from one sample in a study of blood T cell repertoires in COVID-19. Measured with immunoSEQ multiplex PCR; TCRdb has only the in-frame clones, and not every one. The sample consists of approximately 280,000 clones, around 84% of them appearing once. Sequenced input: PBMCs or T cells enriched from blood (not recorded which). Receptors originate from a man aged 40-49 years who had been exposed to COVID-19. Both conserved end residues are part of each CDR3. Each record gives: clone size, J gene, V gene, D gene, CDR3 DNA, CDR3 protein. D genes are given only for firm matches. Not every row has a clone size; where given, it reads once, few, many or a size class.

>NA|TRBJ2-4|TRBV10-3|TRBD2
TGTGCCATCAGTGTAGCGGGAGGCCGGGACAAAAACATTCAGTACTTC
CAISVAGGRDKNIQYF
>once|TRBJ2-7|TRBV4-1|TRBD1
TGCGCCAGCAGCCAAACCCAGACAGGGGCCTACGAGCAGTACTTC
CASSQTQTGAYEQYF
>once|TRBJ1-5|TRBV5-5|TRBD1
TGTGCCAGCAGCTTGGGGACAGGGATTGGCAATCAGCCCCAGCATTTT
CASSLGTGIGNQPQHF
>NA|TRBJ2-7|TRBV10-1|TRBD2
TGCGCCAGCAGTCTCGGGACTAACTACGAGCAGTACTTC
CASSLGTNYEQYF
>NA|TRBJ1-4|TRBV6-5|TRBD1
TGTGCCACTGGGACAGCCAATGAAAAACTGTTTTTT
CATGTANEKLFF
>NA|TRBJ2-7|TRBV7-9|NA
TGTGCCAGCAGCCGGAATGCGGTCAGCTCCTACGAGCAGTACTTC
CASSRNAVSSYEQYF
>once|TRBJ2-6|TRBV7-9|NA
TGTGCCAGCAGCTTGAATAACAGGGCTGGGGCCAACGTCCTGACTTTC
CASSLNNRAGANVLTF
>NA|TRBJ2-1|TRBV27|NA
TGTGCCAGCAGGACACAGGGTCCCCGGTACAATGAGCAGTTCTTC
CASRTQGPRYNEQFF
>NA|TRBJ2-5|TRBV7-2|NA
TGTGCCAGCAGCTTAAGGAGTGCCCCCGAAGAGACCCAGTACTTC
CASSLRSAPEETQYF
>NA|TRBJ2-1|TRBV12-5|TRBD1
TGTGCTAGTGGTTTGGTTCTGACAGGGACAAGATACAATGAGCAGTTCTTC
CASGLVLTGTRYNEQFF
>NA|TRBJ2-3|TRBV13|TRBD2
TGTGCCAGCAAAGCAAACCGACTAGCGGGAGAATATACGCAGTATTTT
CASKANRLAGEYTQYF
>NA|TRBJ2-5|TRBV12-3/TRBV12-4|NA
TGTGCCAGCAGGCCTAGCGCCCAAGAGACCCAGTACTTC
CASRPSAQETQYF
>NA|TRBJ1-1|TRBV6-5|NA
TGTGCCAGCAGGGACAGCTGGGGCCGGAACACTGAAGCTTTCTTT
CASRDSWGRNTEAFF
>NA|TRBJ1-1|TRBV12-5|NA
TGTGCTAGTGGTCCCGTGGGCGACACTGAAGCTTTCTTT
CASGPVGDTEAFF
>few|TRBJ2-2|TRBV9|NA
TGTGCCAGCAGCGTACGGAGTAACACCGGGGAGCTGTTTTTT
CASSVRSNTGELFF
>NA|TRBJ2-5|TRBV18|TRBD1
TGTGCCAGCTCACCATCGAACCTCGGGACAGGGGGCCAAGAGACCCAGTACTTC
CASSPSNLGTGGQETQYF
>NA|TRBJ1-6|TRBV14|NA
TGTGCCAGCAGCCAAGCGGGCAGGGCAAGAAGGTCACCCCTCCACTTT
CASSQAGRARRSPLHF
>NA|TRBJ2-4|TRBV11-3|NA
TGTGCCAGCAGCTTAGCCTCGTCGGGCATTCAGTACTTC
CASSLASSGIQYF
>NA|TRBJ2-3|TRBV4-2|TRBD2
TGTGCCAGCAGCCCAGCTAGCGGGAGGGATACGCAGTATTTT
CASSPASGRDTQYF
>few|TRBJ2-5|TRBV29-1|NA
TGCAGCCCTCGGACGGGGGAAGGGCGAGAGACCCAGTACTTC
CSPRTGEGRETQYF
>NA|TRBJ1-2|TRBV2|NA
TGTGCCAGCAGGGGCACAGGGCCCTACGGTGGCTACACCTTC
CASRGTGPYGGYTF
>NA|TRBJ1-3|TRBV6-6|NA
TGTGCCAGCAGTTACGACAGCAACACCATATATTTT
CASSYDSNTIYF
>NA|TRBJ1-4|TRBV15|NA
TGTGCCACCAGCAGAGTTTGGGGGGAGGGCGAGGCTCCTAATGAAAAACTGTTTTTT
CATSRVWGEGEAPNEKLFF
>few|TRBJ1-2|TRBV6-5|NA
TGTGCCAGCAGTTATCAGGGGCAATATGGCTACACCTTC
CASSYQGQYGYTF
>NA|TRBJ2-1|TRBV12-3/TRBV12-4|NA
TGTGCCAGCAGTTTCAACAGTGAGCAGTTCTTC
CASSFNSEQFF
>few|TRBJ1-6|TRBV3-1/TRBV3-2|NA
TGTGCCAGCAGCCAAGTCGGGAATTCACCCCTCCACTTT
CASSQVGNSPLHF
>once|TRBJ2-6|TRBV2|NA
TGTGCCAGCAGTGCCAGCACGTACGGACAGCCTGGGGCCAACGTCCTGACTTTC
CASSASTYGQPGANVLTF
>NA|TRBJ1-5|TRBV29-1|TRBD1
TGCAGCGTTGCTGACGGGCAGGGGGCTAGTCAGCCCCAGCATTTT
CSVADGQGASQPQHF
>NA|TRBJ2-5|TRBV30|TRBD2
TGTGCCTGGAGTGTACCGGGACTAGCGGGAGAGGATGGAGAGACCCAGTACTTC
CAWSVPGLAGEDGETQYF
>NA|TRBJ2-2|TRBV5-8|TRBD1
TGTGCCAGCACGGCCGGCAGGGGGCGACGATTGGCCGGGGAGCTGTTTTTT
CASTAGRGRRLAGELFF
>NA|TRBJ2-7|TRBV7-9|NA
TGTGCCAGCAGCCCCGGACAGAAAAACTACGAGCAGTACTTC
CASSPGQKNYEQYF
>few|TRBJ1-2|TRBV27|TRBD1
TGTGCCAGCAGTTTGGGGACAGGGCATGGCTACACCTTC
CASSLGTGHGYTF
>NA|TRBJ2-4|TRBV7-9|TRBD1
TGTGCCAGCAGCACCGGGACAGGGGGCGATGGAAACATTCAGTACTTC
CASSTGTGGDGNIQYF
>NA|TRBJ2-1|TRBV14|TRBD2
TGTGCCAGCAGCCGGAGACTAGCGGGAGCCGGGTACAATGAGCAGTTCTTC
CASSRRLAGAGYNEQFF
>NA|TRBJ2-1|TRBV7-3|NA
TGTGCCAGCAGCTCGCCCCTCTCAGGGGAGCAGTTCTTC
CASSSPLSGEQFF
>few|TRBJ1-5|TRBV12-3/TRBV12-4|NA
TGTGCCAGCAGTTTTCTCAGGAAGCCCCAGCATTTT
CASSFLRKPQHF
>once|TRBJ2-1|TRBV9|NA
TGTGCCAGCAGCGTAGCGACTATCGGTGAGCAGTTCTTC
CASSVATIGEQFF
>NA|TRBJ2-3|TRBV19|NA
TGTGCCAGTAGTATTGGTGGCCCTAGGACAGATACGCAGTATTTT
CASSIGGPRTDTQYF
>NA|TRBJ2-7|TRBV5-4|TRBD2
TGTGCCAGCAGCCGGACTAGCGGAAACTACGAGCAGTACTTC
CASSRTSGNYEQYF
>NA|TRBJ2-1|TRBV11-2|NA
TGTGCCACATTAGCGGATTACAATGAGCAGTTCTTC
CATLADYNEQFF
>NA|TRBJ2-3|TRBV19|TRBD1
TGTGCCAGTAGTGCCCCAAAACAGGGGACGGATACGCAGTATTTT
CASSAPKQGTDTQYF
>NA|TRBJ1-5|TRBV6-6|NA
TGTGCCACCCGACACACAACAAATCAGCCCCAGCATTTT
CATRHTTNQPQHF
>NA|TRBJ2-3|TRBV27|TRBD1
TGTGCCAGCAGTTTTCAGGGGGCCGTAGCAGATACGCAGTATTTT
CASSFQGAVADTQYF
>many|TRBJ1-1|TRBV12-3/TRBV12-4|NA
TGTGCCAGCAGTTTCGGCGCAGGGAACGAAGCTTTCTTT
CASSFGAGNEAFF
>NA|TRBJ2-7|TRBV30|TRBD2
TGTGCCTGGAGTGTACGGGGAGCGGGAAGGAGCTCCTACGAGCAGTACTTC
CAWSVRGAGRSSYEQYF
>NA|TRBJ2-5|TRBV7-9|NA
TGTGCCAGCAGCTTTGGGCCTCCCCAAGAGACCCAGTACTTC
CASSFGPPQETQYF
>NA|TRBJ2-5|TRBV10-1|NA
TGCGCCAGCGCAGAAAATACGTTGGTCCAGTACTTC
CASAENTLVQYF
>NA|TRBJ2-1|TRBV19|NA
TGTGCCAGTGGGCGGGATGAGCAGTTCTTC
CASGRDEQFF
>NA|TRBJ1-2|TRBV5-1|TRBD1
TGCGCCAGCAGTACACAGGGGCCTGCCTATGGCTACACCTTC
CASSTQGPAYGYTF
>NA|TRBJ2-6|TRBV6-6|TRBD1
TGTGCCAGCAGCCGTGTGAATCCGGGACAGACACAGTCTGGGGCCAACGTCCTGACTTTC
CASSRVNPGQTQSGANVLTF
>NA|TRBJ2-3|TRBV11-2|TRBD1
TGTGCCAGCAGCTCAAAAACAGGGGGGCCTAGCACAGATACGCAGTATTTT
CASSSKTGGPSTDTQYF
>NA|TRBJ1-5|TRBV5-6|NA
TGTGCCAGCAGCGGTGGTGGAGGACGGCAGCCCCAGCATTTT
CASSGGGGRQPQHF
>NA|TRBJ2-1|TRBV7-9|NA
TGTGCCAGCAGCTTAGAGTCCAGCGGTGAGCAGTTCTTC
CASSLESSGEQFF
>NA|TRBJ2-3|TRBV19|TRBD2
TGTGCCAGTAGTATCCCTAGCGGGAGGGAAAAATCTCCGGATGACACAGATACGCAGTATTTT
CASSIPSGREKSPDDTDTQYF
>NA|TRBJ1-5|TRBV2|NA
TGTGCCAGCAGTTTCAGGGTAGTTAATCAGCCCCAGCATTTT
CASSFRVVNQPQHF
>many|TRBJ2-7|TRBV27|NA
TGTGCCAGCAGTTTTTCCCGCTGGGCGAAATTCGCCTACGAGCAGTACTTC
CASSFSRWAKFAYEQYF
>NA|TRBJ2-2|TRBV7-9|NA
TGTGCCAGCAGTAAACAGGCAGGGGTCGGGGAGCTGTTTTTT
CASSKQAGVGELFF
>few|TRBJ2-5|TRBV9|NA
TGTGCCAGCAGCGTACTGGGTCTAGCGCGAGAGACCCAGTACTTC
CASSVLGLARETQYF
>once|TRBJ2-7|TRBV5-1|TRBD2
TGCGCCAGCAGCCCGAGGACTAGCGGGAGTTACGAGCAGTACTTC
CASSPRTSGSYEQYF
>NA|TRBJ2-7|TRBV11-2|NA
TGTGCCAGCAGCCGTAGTACGATCTACGAGCAGTACTTC
CASSRSTIYEQYF